A single sample gave rise to the 27 T cell receptor beta chains below, sequenced in a study of beta chain features in type 1 diabetes. No antigen has been identified for these receptors. Regarding the study as a whole: Among patients with Type 1 diabetes, TCRB CDR3s were moderately but significantly shorter in every one of the four CD4+ subsets.

Sequencing targeted expressed TCRB transcripts, as all isolated RNA had been reverse transcribed. Assay: immunoSEQ multiplex PCR; the TCRdb copy retains only in-frame clones and omits some. The sample shows 25,000 to 30,000 clones, 65% of them seen only once. Material: Tregs from blood. The receptor set was obtained from a woman aged 25-40 years with type 1 diabetes.

The chain has TRBV7-2 and TRBJ1-2; D is ambiguous. Germline assignment: CDR1 SGHTA and CDR2 FQGNSA. This CDR3 is 17 amino acids long. V lost 1 base and J 0 bases, leaving 15 bases between the germline ends. The CDR3 DNA reads as TGTGCCAGCAGCTTAGGGGTCCAGGCCCTTGCTAACTATGGCTACACCTTC. This encodes CASSLGVQALANYGYTF.

The chain uses TRBV5-1 and TRBJ2-3; D perhaps matches TRBD2 (6 bases). The CDR3 has 14 residues. Trimming took 3 bases from V and 2 from J, leaving 10 bases between them. In germline, CDR1 is SGHRS, CDR2 YFSETQ. The CDR3 region has the DNA TGCGCCAGCAGCTGGGGGGAATCCACAGATACGCAGTATTTT. Its translation: CASSWGESTDTQYF.

The V gene is TRBV28, the J gene TRBJ2-7, with 9 positions matching TRBD2. The CDR3 contains 17 residues. The germline gives CDR1 MDHEN, CDR2 SYDVKM. V lost 0 bases and J lost 4; bases outside the gene matches: 10. The CDR3 reads CASSLWKAGGPSYEQYF. Here the CDR3 DNA reads TGTGCCAGCAGTTTATGGAAAGCGGGAGGCCCATCGTACGAGCAGTACTTC.

The CDR3 sequence is CASRGTGGYNEQFF. The CDR3 bases are TGTGCCAGCAGAGGGACAGGGGGCTACAATGAGCAGTTCTTC. The chain links TRBV2 to TRBJ2-1; TRBD1 agrees at 11 bases. Germline V gene data show CDR1 as SNHLY and CDR2 as FYNNEI. This CDR3 has 14 amino acids. The junction had 1 base not matched to a gene; V was cut back by 6 bases and J by 3 bases.

About this clone: The same CDR3 can be traced to other DNA sequences in this sample. The chain carries TRBV18 and TRBJ1-5; D remains ambiguous. Germline CDR1 reads KGHSH; CDR2 reads LQKENI. The CDR3 covers 14 residues. Trimming cost V 5 bases and J 4 bases, with 12 bases left between them. The CDR3 region has the DNA TGTGCCAGCTCAGGAGCCCGGGGAAATCAGCCCCAGCATTTT. This codes for CASSGARGNQPQHF.

This clone turned up a few times. V and J are TRBV5-1 and TRBJ2-7; D is possibly TRBD1 (6 bases). The CDR3 is 13 residues long. V was shortened by 8 bases and J by 1 base, with 13 bases between the two germline ends. The germline CDR1 and CDR2 sequences are SGHRS and YFSETQ. Here the CDR3 reads CASAGTPSYEQYF. The CDR3 nucleotides are TGCGCCAGTGCCGGGACACCTTCCTACGAGCAGTACTTC.

The rearrangement links TRBV5-6 to TRBJ2-3; TRBD2 matches at 8 bases. The CDR3 totals 17 residues. The V gene end was trimmed by 2 bases and the J gene end by 0 bases; junction bases not matched to a gene: 8. CDR1 and CDR2 (germline): SGHDT, YYEEEE. CDR3 DNA: TGTGCCAGCAGCTTTCGGCCACTAGCGGTTAGCACAGATACGCAGTATTTT. As protein: CASSFRPLAVSTDTQYF.

This rearrangement joins TRBV2 to TRBJ2-1, with D tentatively TRBD1 (6 bases). The V gene's germline CDR1 is SNHLY and CDR2 FYNNEI. This CDR3 has 16 amino acids. V gave up 6 bases and J gave up 4 bases, with 19 bases separating them. CDR3 coding DNA: TGTGCCAGCAGGGTAACAGGGTCTGAAGCGTACAATGAGCAGTTCTTC. Its translation is CASRVTGSEAYNEQFF.

This clone was seen a few times. The gene calls are TRBV27 and TRBJ1-5; 10 positions agree with TRBD1. The CDR3 totals 15 residues. V shed 5 bases and J 4 bases; nucleotides not matched to a gene: 5. Germline CDR1 and CDR2: MNHEY and SMNVEV (reference sequence). DNA for the CDR3: TGTGCCAGCAGTGGACAGGGGGTGGGGAATCAGCCCCAGCATTTT. Its translation: CASSGQGVGNQPQHF.

V is TRBV28 and J is TRBJ1-5, with 10 bases lining up with TRBD1. CDR3 length equals 14 residues. V lost 4 bases and J lost 6; bases outside the gene matches: 3. Germline CDR1 MDHEN, CDR2 SYDVKM. The chain's CDR3 is CASSWTGGLQPQHF. DNA of the CDR3: TGTGCCAGCAGTTGGACAGGGGGACTTCAGCCCCAGCATTTT.

This clone appeared a few times. J is TRBJ2-7 and V is TRBV6-6, with TRBD1 matching over 9 bases. Germline CDR1 MNHNY, CDR2 SVGAGI (reference sequence). V dropped 5 bases and J dropped 3; count of bases not matched to a gene: 11. This CDR3 has 16 amino acids. CDR3 coding DNA: TGTGCCAGCAGTCCTCGCCCCGGGACAGGGATCTACGAGCAGTACTTC. It is translated as CASSPRPGTGIYEQYF.

J is TRBJ2-5 and V is TRBV9; maybe TRBD1 (6 bases). This CDR3 spans 13 amino acids. Per germline, CDR1 SGDLS and CDR2 YYNGEE. Trimming cost V 3 bases and J 5 bases, with 11 bases left between them. This CDR3 reads CASSEQGIETQYF. The DNA of the CDR3 is TGTGCCAGCAGCGAACAGGGTATCGAGACCCAGTACTTC.

The rearrangement uses TRBV12-5 and TRBJ1-3, with 7 nucleotides matching TRBD1. This CDR3 has 17 amino acids. The germline gives CDR1 LGHNT, CDR2 FRNRAP. J gave up 1 base and V 3 bases, and 9 bases lay outside the gene matches. This CDR3 is CASGFVPGTDSGNTIYF. In nucleotides, the CDR3 is TGTGCTAGTGGTTTCGTCCCGGGGACAGATTCTGGAAACACCATATATTTT.

CDR3 nucleotides: TGTGCCAGCAGTGAAGCCGTCCTTGGAAACACCATATATTTT. The encoded protein is CASSEAVLGNTIYF. The rearrangement joins TRBV6-1 to TRBJ1-3; no definite D call. Trimming pared 0 bases from V and 3 bases from J, leaving 6 bases between. The CDR3 has 14 amino acids. Germline CDR1 and CDR2: MNHNS and SASEGT.

The chain joins TRBV18 to TRBJ2-5; TRBD1 agrees at 7 bases. The ends lost 5 bases at V and 4 bases at J; junction bases unmatched: 10. Germline loops: CDR1 KGHSH, CDR2 LQKENI. The CDR3 loop spans 15 amino acids. DNA for the CDR3: TGTGCCAGCTCAACATCGACAGGGAATGGAGAGACCCAGTACTTC. Protein product: CASSTSTGNGETQYF.

The chain employs TRBV7-3 and TRBJ1-2; TRBD1 might be the D (5 bases). The CDR3 covers 15 residues. Trimming took off 5 bases at V and 3 bases at J, with 16 bases between the two ends. Germline CDR1 is SGHTA and CDR2 is FQGTGA. CDR3 DNA: TGTGCCAGCAGCCCCGAGCCAGGGCTGGACTATGGCTACACCTTC. This gives the protein CASSPEPGLDYGYTF.

A single count supports this clone. The chain uses TRBV14 and TRBJ2-7; 8 nucleotides align to TRBD2. This CDR3 comprises 15 residues. Germline CDR1 and CDR2: SGHDN and FVKESK. The junction had 4 bases not matched to a gene; V was cut back by 1 base and J by 2 bases. In nucleotides, the CDR3 is TGTGCCAGCAGCCAAGTAGCGGGACCCCCCTACGAGCAGTACTTC. It yields the protein CASSQVAGPPYEQYF.

The chain joins TRBV29-1 to TRBJ1-1; no clear D gene. The V and J ends lost 6 bases and 3 bases respectively, with 11 bases between them. The germline V gene has CDR1 SQVTM and CDR2 ANQGSEA. CDR3 length: 12 amino acids. The CDR3 here is CSVRSGDTEAFF. The DNA of the CDR3 is TGCAGCGTCCGGTCCGGTGACACTGAAGCTTTCTTT.

In its sample, this clone is medium-sized. The chain couples TRBV7-9 to TRBJ2-7; 7 bases are shared with TRBD1. The CDR3 totals 19 residues. Germline V CDR1 and CDR2: SEHNR, FQNEAQ (reference sequence). The ends lost 1 base at V and 1 base at J; junction bases unmatched: 16. CDR3 DNA: TGTGCCAGCAGCTTAGACTATAGTAGATCGGGACAGCTTTCCTACGAGCAGTACTTC. Its protein is CASSLDYSRSGQLSYEQYF.

The chain carries TRBV7-9 and TRBJ2-5; 8 positions match TRBD2. The germline V gene encodes CDR1 SEHNR and CDR2 FQNEAQ (reference sequence). The V gene end was trimmed by 4 bases and the J gene end by 2 bases; junction bases not matched to a gene: 9. CDR3 length: 16 residues. DNA for the CDR3: TGTGCCAGCAGCTCCGGGGGGGGCCTACTGCAAGAGACCCAGTACTTC. This translates into CASSSGGGLLQETQYF.

There are a few counts of this clone. This chain uses TRBV7-3 with TRBJ2-1, with TRBD1 matching over 9 bases. Losses at the gene ends were 5 bases for V and 5 bases for J; bases not matched to a gene: 10. Germline V gives CDR1 SGHTA, CDR2 FQGTGA. This CDR3 comprises 16 residues. The CDR3 nucleotides are TGTGCCAGCAGCCCCGGGGACAGGGATTCTGACAATGAGCAGTTCTTC. Translating it yields CASSPGDRDSDNEQFF.

The chain joins TRBV27 to TRBJ1-5, with a tentative D call TRBD1 (5 bases). The CDR3 covers 13 residues. CDR1 is MNHEY, CDR2 SMNVEV, per germline (reference sequence). V was shortened by 6 bases and J by 6 bases, with 12 bases between the two germline ends. CDR3 region: CASSRSGGQPQHF. The CDR3 bases are TGTGCCAGCAGCCGATCGGGGGGTCAGCCCCAGCATTTT.

This clone was detected a few times. The chain recombines TRBV30 with TRBJ1-1; possible D gene TRBD1, 6 bases. Trimming cost V 5 bases and J 3 bases, with 16 bases left between them. Germline lookup yields CDR1 GTSNPN and CDR2 SVGIG (reference sequence). The CDR3 loop spans 14 amino acids. CDR3 in DNA: TGTGCCTGGCAGGCAACAGGGCTATACACTGAAGCTTTCTTT. Protein product: CAWQATGLYTEAFF.

The rearrangement uses TRBV5-1 and TRBJ2-3; D remains ambiguous. This CDR3 is 12 amino acids long. CDR1 SGHRS and CDR2 YFSETQ come from the germline V gene. V was cut by 4 bases and J by 2 bases, with 5 bases left in between. The CDR3 nucleotides are TGCGCCAGCAGCAGCCCCACAGATACGCAGTATTTT. It is translated as CASSSPTDTQYF.

This chain links TRBV9 with TRBJ2-1; 7 nucleotides agree with TRBD1. V lost 4 bases and J lost 2; bases outside the gene matches: 6. Looked up from germline, CDR1 is SGDLS and CDR2 is YYNGEE. The CDR3 sequence is 15 residues long. The CDR3 DNA sequence: TGTGCCAGCAGCACAGGGCAGGGGGCCTACAATGAGCAGTTCTTC. Encoded protein: CASSTGQGAYNEQFF. Looking up the rest from reference TRBV9 and TRBJ2-1 gives the full variable domain: DSGVTQTPKHLITATGQRVTLRCSPRSGDLSVYWYQQSLDQGLQFLIQYYNGEERAKGNILERFSAQQFPDLHSELNLSSLELGDSALYFCASSTGQGAYNEQFFGPGTRLTVL.

The chain joins TRBV7-9 to TRBJ1-1, with D unclear. In germline, CDR1 is SEHNR, CDR2 FQNEAQ (reference sequence). This CDR3 has 15 residues. Trimming pared 5 bases from V and 5 bases from J, leaving 18 bases between. CDR3 amino acids: CASSQSAPRGTEAFF. In DNA, the CDR3 is TGTGCCAGCAGCCAATCTGCTCCCAGAGGGACTGAAGCTTTCTTT.

This sequence joins TRBV5-1 and TRBJ1-4; D unresolved. V was pared by 4 bases and J by 8 bases, with 18 bases between. Germline V lookup: CDR1 SGHRS, CDR2 YFSETQ. There are 15 residues in the CDR3. In DNA form, the CDR3 reads TGCGCCAGCAGCCGCAATCAGGAGGGATACGAAAAACTGTTTTTT. This gives the protein CASSRNQEGYEKLFF.